The clone carrying this T cell receptor beta chain was counted only a few times. Its specificity is not known. The data belong to a study of blood T cells in healthy people across ages. Whole-study context: Roughly one uniquely barcoded beta molecule per two T cells was captured. Findings and caveats of the study: Changes in expanded clonotypes were possibly confounded, as the CMV status of donors was unknown.

Then a second PCR, running roughly 7 to 11 cycles, was carried out with a sample-barcoded 5' primer and a J-beta primer mix. TCRdb recomputed calls from the 5' RACE reads with MiXCR, one row per CDR3 protein. The repertoire holds around 2 million distinct CDR3 sequences, with around 42% as singletons. Donors gave approximately 9.9 milliliters of peripheral blood apiece. The extraction recovered at least 5.5 micrograms of total RNA per sample. There are 16 residues in the CDR3. V was pared by 4 bases and J by 2 bases, with 16 bases between. Germline CDR1 and CDR2: SGHTA and FQGNSA. Sequenced: blood. J is TRBJ2-3 and V is TRBV7-2; maybe TRBD2 (6 bases). This TCR derives from a human donor in good health. CDR3 amino acids: CASSWIEAGPTDTQYF. As DNA, the CDR3 is TGTGCCAGCAGCTGGATAGAAGCGGGTCCCACAGATACGCAGTATTTT.